These 32 T cell receptor beta chains originate from one sample sequenced in a study of shared clonotypes between healthy human individuals. Clones were sequenced by immunoSEQ multiplex PCR, and TCRdb holds only the in-frame ones, with some missing. The sample records about 640,000 clones, 55% to 75% being singletons. Sequencing was done on a sample of memory CD4+ T cells sorted from blood. Documented subset: CD45RA-negative fraction. These receptors all come from a woman aged 25-40 years in good health.

In its sample, this clone was seen a few times. The chain recombines TRBV6-1 with TRBJ1-2; D gene unclear. Trimming removed 6 bases from V and 8 bases from J, with 10 bases in between. Germline V lookup: CDR1 MNHNS, CDR2 SASEGT. The CDR3 runs to 11 residues. The CDR3 loop reads CASSLGSGYTF. The CDR3 region has the DNA TGTGCCAGCAGCCTGGGAAGCGGCTACACCTTC.

The CDR3 nucleotides read TGTGCCAGCAGACAACAGGGGGCAGGAGAGACCCAGTACTTC. Translation: CASRQQGAGETQYF. The chain has TRBV27 and TRBJ2-5, with 9 bases lining up with TRBD1. CDR3 length: 14 amino acids. From germline, CDR1 is MNHEY and CDR2 SMNVEV (reference sequence). The V and J ends lost 6 bases and 4 bases, in that order; junction bases with no gene match: 6.

The chain carries TRBV6-6 and TRBJ2-1; 8 bases match TRBD1. From germline, CDR1 is MNHNY and CDR2 SVGAGI (reference sequence). This CDR3 spans 15 amino acids. The V and J ends lost 3 bases and 4 bases, in that order; junction bases with no gene match: 5. The CDR3 DNA is TGTGCCAGCAGTTATCCGACAGGGGCATACAATGAGCAGTTCTTC. It specifies CASSYPTGAYNEQFF.

Comments on this clone: Other DNA variants within this sample encode the same CDR3. This chain joins TRBV7-2 and TRBJ2-4; D not resolved. Germline loops: CDR1 SGHTA, CDR2 FQGNSA. The V end was cut by 6 bases, the J end by 0 bases, with 12 bases between. This CDR3 comprises 15 residues. The CDR3 protein is CASSPTVLAKNIQYF. The CDR3 nucleotides are TGTGCCAGCAGTCCGACTGTGTTAGCCAAAAACATTCAGTACTTC.

The chain couples TRBV18 to TRBJ1-5; the D gene is possibly TRBD1 (6 bases). The germline V and J ends were trimmed by 6 bases and 3 bases, with 12 bases remaining between them. This CDR3 is 14 amino acids long. The germline gives CDR1 KGHSH, CDR2 LQKENI. The CDR3 region has the DNA TGTGCCAGCTCGGAGACAGGTCCCAATCAGCCCCAGCATTTT. Residues: CASSETGPNQPQHF.

V usage is TRBV5-1 and J usage is TRBJ2-1, with TRBD2 matching 13 bases. The CDR3 contains 14 residues. The V segment lost 5 bases and the J segment 6 bases; nucleotides outside the gene matches: 2. From germline, CDR1 is SGHRS and CDR2 YFSETQ. CDR3: CASRTSGRTNEQFF. The DNA of the CDR3 is TGCGCCAGCAGGACTAGCGGGAGGACCAATGAGCAGTTCTTC.

The CDR3 loop is CASSEASGRGQYF. Here the CDR3 DNA reads TGTGCCAGCAGTGAAGCAAGCGGGAGAGGGCAGTACTTC. This chain links TRBV25-1 with TRBJ2-7; 8 nucleotides line up with TRBD2. Germline values: CDR1 MGHDK, CDR2 SYGVNS. V dropped 2 bases and J dropped 9; count of bases not matched to a gene: 6. CDR3 length: 13 residues.

Here the CDR3 DNA reads TGTGCCAGCAGCTTGACAGGGGGCGACACTGAAGCTTTCTTT. It yields the protein CASSLTGGDTEAFF. This chain links TRBV11-2 with TRBJ1-1, with 10 bases aligning to TRBD1. The CDR3 covers 14 residues. V lost 3 bases to trimming and J lost 3 bases; unmatched junction nucleotides: 1. The germline CDR1 and CDR2 sequences are SGHAT and FQNNGV.

This clone has only one observation. The chain employs TRBV5-1 and TRBJ1-1, with D unresolved. Germline CDR1 is SGHRS and CDR2 is YFSETQ. The V end lost 0 bases, the J end lost 0 bases, and 9 bases lay between the germline ends. This CDR3 region has 15 residues. CDR3 nucleotides: TGCGCCAGCAGCTTGGGTATGGCACTGAACACTGAAGCTTTCTTT. This translates into CASSLGMALNTEAFF.

The genes are TRBV28 and TRBJ1-1; 8 positions match TRBD1. This CDR3 is built from 14 residues. The germline gives CDR1 MDHEN, CDR2 SYDVKM. V dropped 6 bases and J dropped 4; count of bases not matched to a gene: 7. The CDR3 bases are TGTGCCAGCAGACCACAGGGGGAGGTCACTGAAGCTTTCTTT. Amino acids: CASRPQGEVTEAFF.

The V call is TRBV4-2, the J call TRBJ2-7; 9 nucleotides match TRBD2. The length of the CDR3 is 18 residues. Germline CDR1 and CDR2: LGHNA and YNFKEQ. The V gene end was trimmed by 0 bases and the J gene end by 8 bases; junction bases not matched to a gene: 17. The CDR3 DNA is TGTGCCAGCAGCCAAGATCTTGCAGGGAGCGGGAGGTCGGGGAAGCAGTACTTC. Protein: CASSQDLAGSGRSGKQYF.

This chain uses TRBV5-1 with TRBJ2-1, with 8 bases identical to TRBD2. The CDR3 covers 14 residues. Germline assignment: CDR1 SGHRS and CDR2 YFSETQ. Losses at the gene ends were 5 bases for V and 3 bases for J; bases not matched to a gene: 4. Here the CDR3 reads CASSREGDYNEQFF. The CDR3, as DNA: TGCGCCAGCAGTCGGGAGGGAGACTACAATGAGCAGTTCTTC. Full variable domain (outside the CDR3, taken from reference TRBV5-1 and TRBJ2-1): KAGVTQTPRYLIKTRGQQVTLSCSPISGHRSVSWYQQTPGQGLQFLFEYFSETQRNKGNFPGRFSGRQFSNSRSEMNVSTLELGDSALYLCASSREGDYNEQFFGPGTRLTVL.

This chain joins TRBV5-6 and TRBJ2-7; the D gene is possibly TRBD2 (6 bases). The CDR3 has 14 amino acids. Per the germline V gene, CDR1 is SGHDT and CDR2 is YYEEEE. The V gene lost 2 bases and the J gene lost 3 bases, with 12 bases spanning the gap. Here the CDR3 reads CASSFFVGGYEQYF. The DNA of the CDR3 is TGTGCCAGCAGCTTTTTCGTGGGAGGCTACGAGCAGTACTTC.

This clone was observed a single time. The rearrangement links TRBV6-1 to TRBJ2-7; D may correspond to TRBD1 or TRBD2 (5 bases each). Trimming shortened V by 9 bases and J by 6 bases, and 21 bases separated the two germline ends. The germline V gene encodes CDR1 MNHNS and CDR2 SASEGT. The CDR3 extends over 14 amino acids. The CDR3 nucleotides read TGTGCCAGTGAGGGGCCTTTGGCTAGAATCGAGCAGTACTTC. This codes for CASEGPLARIEQYF.

The gene calls are TRBV6-1 and TRBJ2-1; 12 bases align to TRBD1. This CDR3 is 16 amino acids long. J was trimmed by 7 bases and V by 4 bases; bases with no gene match: 8. Per the germline V gene, CDR1 is MNHNS and CDR2 is SASEGT. DNA of the CDR3: TGTGCCAGCAGTGTACCCCGGGACAGGGGGCTGAATGAGCAGTTCTTC. It codes for CASSVPRDRGLNEQFF.

V gene TRBV30 combines with J gene TRBJ2-7; 9 bases agree with TRBD2. The ends lost 0 bases at V and 5 bases at J; junction bases unmatched: 5. The CDR3 runs 14 residues. Germline V CDR1 and CDR2: GTSNPN, SVGIG (reference sequence). The CDR3 spells CAWSVSGRPNEQYF. The CDR3 bases are TGTGCCTGGAGTGTAAGCGGGAGGCCGAACGAGCAGTACTTC.

This sequence joins TRBV9 and TRBJ2-3, with a tentative D call TRBD1 (6 bases). V gave up 3 bases and J gave up 0 bases, with 14 bases separating them. Germline CDR1 SGDLS, CDR2 YYNGEE. This CDR3 contains 16 residues. The CDR3 DNA reads as TGTGCCAGCAGCGGAAGTACAGGGTTTAGCACAGATACGCAGTATTTT. Translation: CASSGSTGFSTDTQYF.

V gene TRBV6-5 combines with J gene TRBJ1-1; tentative D call: TRBD1 (5 bases). V was pared by 5 bases and J by 1 base, with 14 bases between. Germline CDR1 MNHEY, CDR2 SVGAGI. The CDR3 sequence is 15 residues long. The CDR3 bases are TGTGCCAGCAGTGCCTCCTGGGGCGGGAACACTGAAGCTTTCTTT. Protein: CASSASWGGNTEAFF.

This chain connects TRBV21-1 to TRBJ1-1; the table calls TRBD1, which could not be checked here. TRBV21-1 is shown as a pseudogene. CDR3 length: 15 amino acids. CDR3 region: CASSKGTGLLTEAFF. The CDR3 DNA reads as TGTGCCAGCAGCAAAGGGACAGGGTTACTCACTGAAGCTTTCTTT.

This clone was seen more than once but under ten times. The chain is built from TRBV6-1 and TRBJ2-4; D unclear. Trimming cost V 2 bases and J 8 bases, with 4 bases left between them. The germline V gene encodes CDR1 MNHNS and CDR2 SASEGT. This CDR3 contains 11 residues. CDR3 region: CASSELYIQYF. The CDR3 nucleotides read TGTGCCAGCAGTGAATTGTACATTCAGTACTTC.

The J gene is TRBJ2-7, the V gene TRBV4-1, with 7 bases matching TRBD1. The V gene end was trimmed by 2 bases and the J gene end by 2 bases; junction bases not matched to a gene: 9. The length of the CDR3 is 16 residues. Germline CDR1 and CDR2: MGHRA and YSYEKL. CDR3 nucleotides: TGCGCCAGCAGCCAACCCCGAGACAGGGTACCCTACGAGCAGTACTTC. Translated: CASSQPRDRVPYEQYF.

This clone was counted a few times. The chain links TRBV7-2 to TRBJ1-2; D gene ambiguous. Germline lookup yields CDR1 SGHTA and CDR2 FQGNSA. V shed 6 bases and J shed 7 bases, with 21 bases lying between them. The CDR3 runs 15 residues. CDR3 DNA: TGTGCCAGCAGTTCCACGGTTATGGTACCCGTTGGCTACACCTTC. It encodes CASSSTVMVPVGYTF.

The sample holds one count of this clone. The V call is TRBV5-6, the J call TRBJ2-4; TRBD1 might be the D (6 bases). Per the germline V gene, CDR1 is SGHDT and CDR2 is YYEEEE. The V gene lost 4 bases and the J gene lost 9 bases, with 14 bases spanning the gap. The CDR3 consists of 13 residues. The CDR3 nucleotides are TGTGCCAGCAGCCTAGCCAGGGGTTTCATTCAGTACTTC. Its translation is CASSLARGFIQYF.

In regard to this clone: Other nucleotide sequences from this sample produce the same CDR3. The chain couples TRBV2 to TRBJ2-1, with no clear D. This CDR3 region has 11 residues. Germline V lookup: CDR1 SNHLY, CDR2 FYNNEI. The germline V and J ends were trimmed by 4 bases and 6 bases, with 4 bases remaining between them. For the CDR3, the DNA is TGTGCCAGCAGTGTTTCCAATGAGCAGTTCTTC. The encoded protein is CASSVSNEQFF.

In this sample, this clone turned up once. The genes are TRBV5-6 and TRBJ2-5, with D possibly matching TRBD1 (6 bases). CDR1 is SGHDT and CDR2 is YYEEEE in the germline V gene. Trimming removed 2 bases at V and 2 bases at J, with 10 bases between. This CDR3 has 14 residues. CDR3 protein: CASSFQQGQETQYF. The CDR3 DNA follows: TGTGCCAGCAGCTTCCAACAGGGACAAGAGACCCAGTACTTC.

This chain connects TRBV6-5 to TRBJ1-1; D is unresolved. Germline loops: CDR1 MNHEY, CDR2 SVGAGI. This CDR3 spans 15 amino acids. V was pared by 0 bases and J by 4 bases, with 12 bases between. DNA for the CDR3: TGTGCCAGCAGTTACTCCCCGGGGAGGCCCACTGAAGCTTTCTTT. It yields the protein CASSYSPGRPTEAFF.

The genes are TRBV4-2 and TRBJ2-2; no definite D call. The V and J ends lost 4 bases and 1 base respectively, with 7 bases between them. The CDR3 loop spans 14 amino acids. The germline V gene encodes CDR1 LGHNA and CDR2 YNFKEQ. Here the CDR3 DNA reads TGTGCCAGCAGCCCTGAGCGGAACACCGGGGAGCTGTTTTTT. Amino acid sequence: CASSPERNTGELFF.

The gene calls are TRBV15 and TRBJ2-2; the D gene could be TRBD1 or TRBD2 (5 bases each). From germline, CDR1 is LNHNV and CDR2 YYDKDF (reference sequence). The CDR3 totals 15 residues. Trimming left V 1 base short and J 1 base short, with 7 bases between. CDR3 in amino acids: CATSRGGVNTGELFF. The CDR3 DNA reads as TGTGCCACCAGCAGAGGAGGGGTGAACACCGGGGAGCTGTTTTTT. The full variable domain, completed using reference TRBV15 and TRBJ2-2, is DAMVIQNPRYQVTQFGKPVTLSCSQTLNHNVMYWYQQKSSQAPKLLFHYYDKDFNNEADTPDNFQSRRPNTSFCFLDIRSPGLGDTAMYLCATSRGGVNTGELFFGEGSRLTVL.

The chain joins TRBV19 to TRBJ2-7, with TRBD2 matching over 7 bases. Germline values: CDR1 LNHDA, CDR2 SQIVND (reference sequence). This CDR3 has 15 amino acids. J was trimmed by 1 base and V by 9 bases; bases with no gene match: 12. The CDR3 nucleotides are TGTGCCAGCAGGCTTCGGGGGGAGAATTCCTACGAGCAGTACTTC. As protein: CASRLRGENSYEQYF.

This clone occurred once. This sequence joins TRBV18 and TRBJ1-1; D gene ambiguous. The CDR3 totals 14 residues. Germline V gives CDR1 KGHSH, CDR2 LQKENI. V was clipped by 1 base and J by 5 bases, with 11 bases between them. CDR3 nucleotide sequence: TGTGCCAGCTCACCACAGCCTACAGAGACTGAAGCTTTCTTT. Its protein is CASSPQPTETEAFF.

This clone occurred a few times. The V call is TRBV10-1, the J call TRBJ2-2, with unresolved D. Germline V gene sequence: CDR1 WNHNN, CDR2 SYGVQD (reference sequence). With 5 bases removed from V and 8 bases from J, the gap between germline ends came to 12 bases. CDR3 length: 13 residues. The CDR3 sequence is CASSPTRSGELFF. For the CDR3, the DNA is TGCGCCAGCAGTCCGACCCGTTCGGGGGAGCTGTTTTTT.

V and J are TRBV5-1 and TRBJ2-1, with 9 bases aligning to TRBD1. The CDR3 is made up of 14 amino acids. Germline loops: CDR1 SGHRS, CDR2 YFSETQ. V lost 7 bases and J lost 2; bases outside the gene matches: 4. This chain's CDR3 is CASGTGKPYNEQFF. The CDR3 region has the DNA TGCGCCAGCGGGACAGGGAAGCCCTACAATGAGCAGTTCTTC.